This T cell receptor beta chain derives from a study of blood T cell repertoires in COVID-19. Looking at the study overall: The United States, Italy and Spain provided the acute and convalescent COVID-19 samples. The cDNA or gDNA used as material had been derived from T cells, B-cell-depleted T cells, or PBMCs.

In the source study's methods: Cell counts per sample came from amplifying reference gene primers. Assay: immunoSEQ multiplex PCR; the TCRdb copy retains only in-frame clones and omits some. V and J calls and clone size are those listed in that table; D and trimming were worked out from the DNA. Of about 300,000 clones listed, just under 90% are singletons. The CDR3 consists of 14 residues. V lost 4 bases and J 8 bases, leaving 18 bases between the germline ends. Germline CDR1 SQVTM, CDR2 ANQGSEA. Patients in Seattle were enrolled during active infection, then followed longitudinally. The source is a woman in her 50s with COVID-19, enrolled during active disease. Sequencing was performed on peripheral blood. The rearrangement joins TRBV29-1 to TRBJ2-1; maybe TRBD2 (7 bases). CDR3 amino acids: CSVGRGRDLDEQFF. The CDR3 DNA sequence: TGCAGCGTTGGTAGGGGGAGGGACTTGGATGAGCAGTTCTTC.